This T cell receptor beta chain was sequenced during a study of T-cell reconstitution after alpha-beta-depleted transplantation in children. Study observations and caveats: Diversity of TCRbeta at day 60 was high in some patients, arising from surviving recipient T cells and thymic progenitors.

Molecular barcoding with unique molecular identifiers was used for the TCRbeta library. TCRdb processed the PCR reads anew with MiXCR; each CDR3 protein has one entry. In the table there are some 350,000 distinct CDR3 sequences, 16% of which are singletons. This clonotype occurred a few times. The antigen remains unidentified. This sequence was found in a male patient under 10 years old who had a stem cell transplant for acute lymphoblastic leukemia, so the T cells may come from the graft donor. The source material was PBMCs, mostly from graft donor cells, sampled 360 days after TCRalphabeta/CD19-depleted stem cell transplant.

This CDR3 is CASSVSGRAGSNTGELFF. CDR3 DNA sequence: TGTGCCAGCAGCGTTAGCGGGAGGGCCGGGTCGAACACCGGGGAGCTGTTTTTT. This chain connects TRBV9 to TRBJ2-2; 11 bases match TRBD2. Unmatched junction bases numbered 6, after V lost 2 bases and J lost 0 bases. The germline V gene has CDR1 SGDLS and CDR2 YYNGEE. The CDR3 runs to 18 residues.